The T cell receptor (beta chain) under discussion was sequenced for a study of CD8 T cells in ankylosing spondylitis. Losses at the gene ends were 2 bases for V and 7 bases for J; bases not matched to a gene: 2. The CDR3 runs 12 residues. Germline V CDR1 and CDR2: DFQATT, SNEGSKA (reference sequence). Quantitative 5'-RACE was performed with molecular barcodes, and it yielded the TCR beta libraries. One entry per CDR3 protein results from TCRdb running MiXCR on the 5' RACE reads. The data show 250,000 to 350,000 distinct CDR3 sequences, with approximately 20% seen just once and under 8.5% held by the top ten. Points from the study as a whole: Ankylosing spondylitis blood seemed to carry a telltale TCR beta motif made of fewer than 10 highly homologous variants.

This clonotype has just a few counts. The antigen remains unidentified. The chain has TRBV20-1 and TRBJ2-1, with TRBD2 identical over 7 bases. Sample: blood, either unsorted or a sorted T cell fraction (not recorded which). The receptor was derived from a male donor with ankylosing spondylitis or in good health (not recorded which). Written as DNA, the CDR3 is TGCAGTGCTAGACTTAGCGGGAATGAGCAGTTCTTC. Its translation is CSARLSGNEQFF.